The present T cell receptor beta chain was sequenced within a study of OX40 agonist ivuxolimab in advanced cancers. Study overall: The patients received agonistic anti-OX40 (CD134) antibody ivuxolimab.

Patients with autoimmune history or systemic immunosuppression were excluded. A note on this clone: The antigen remains unidentified.

Overall study findings and caveats: Expanded clones were, on average, more numerous among CD8+ T cells than CD4+. At doses 0.1 to 3.0 mg/kg, CD4+ and CD8+ clones expanded.

Profiling relied on immunoSEQ multiplex PCR, and the TCRdb table lists in-frame clones only, not all of them. The sample carries 95,000 or so clones, roughly 94% recorded once. The V segment lost 5 bases and the J segment 5 bases; nucleotides outside the gene matches: 6. CDR1 is MNHEY and CDR2 is SVGAGI in the germline V gene. CDR3 length: 14 residues. This chain uses TRBV6-5 with TRBJ2-5; 9 positions match TRBD2. The TCR comes from an adult with an advanced solid tumor such as melanoma, head and neck, liver or kidney cancer. The sequences come from CD4+ or CD8+ T cells sorted from blood, collected in a trial of the OX40 agonist ivuxolimab. The CDR3 loop is CASSRLAGAETQYF. In nucleotides, the CDR3 is TGTGCCAGCAGTAGATTAGCGGGGGCCGAGACCCAGTACTTC.